What follows are 18 T cell receptor beta chains derived from one specimen sequenced in a study of shared clonotypes between healthy human individuals. Data came from immunoSEQ multiplex PCR; TCRdb stores just in-frame clones and leaves some out. The table includes 2,500,000 or so clones, 85% to 95% detected once. Specimen: naive CD4+ T cells from PBMCs. The sample's subset: CD45RA+ positively selected. Receptors originate from a man aged 18 to 30 in good health. Some clones in this sample may be carry-over from other donors' samples.

J is TRBJ2-3 and V is TRBV5-1; D might be TRBD1 (6 bases). Trimming pared 7 bases from V and 7 bases from J, leaving 10 bases between. This CDR3 contains 11 residues. CDR1 and CDR2 from the germline V gene are SGHRS and YFSETQ. CDR3 sequence: CASLGAYTQYF. In DNA form, the CDR3 reads TGCGCCAGCTTGGGGGCCTATACGCAGTATTTT. The full variable domain, its missing parts supplied by reference TRBV5-1 and TRBJ2-3, is KAGVTQTPRYLIKTRGQQVTLSCSPISGHRSVSWYQQTPGQGLQFLFEYFSETQRNKGNFPGRFSGRQFSNSRSEMNVSTLELGDSALYLCASLGAYTQYFGPGTRLTVL.

This clone was picked up one time. The chain links TRBV11-2 to TRBJ2-7; D is perhaps TRBD1 (5 bases). V was shortened by 3 bases and J by 5 bases, with 17 bases between the two germline ends. The V gene's germline CDR1 is SGHAT and CDR2 FQNNGV. The CDR3 has 15 residues. CDR3 nucleotides: TGTGCCAGCAGCTTGCGGAACAGGCCCCCGGACGAGCAGTACTTC. Its protein product is CASSLRNRPPDEQYF.

Points on this clone: Other nucleotide sequences from this sample produce the same CDR3. The chain joins TRBV5-1 to TRBJ2-5, with D hard to call. Germline assignment: CDR1 SGHRS and CDR2 YFSETQ. Trimming pared 0 bases from V and 0 bases from J, leaving 6 bases between. The CDR3 runs 14 residues. Written as DNA, the CDR3 is TGCGCCAGCAGCTTGGGCCTCTACCAAGAGACCCAGTACTTC. It translates to CASSLGLYQETQYF.

This chain links TRBV15 with TRBJ2-7, with 7 bases aligning to TRBD1. The CDR3 covers 16 residues. Trimming at V came to 3 bases and at J to 4 bases, leaving 12 bases not matched to a gene. Looked up from germline, CDR1 is LNHNV and CDR2 is YYDKDF (reference sequence). This chain's CDR3 is CATSSPGDREFYEQYF. DNA for the CDR3: TGTGCCACCAGCAGCCCAGGCGACAGGGAATTTTACGAGCAGTACTTC.

CDR3 residues: CASSDCVGTVGDHAYEQYF. The CDR3 DNA is TGTGCCAGCAGTGATTGCGTAGGGACGGTTGGGGACCATGCCTACGAGCAGTACTTC. The chain employs TRBV6-4 and TRBJ2-7; TRBD1 or TRBD2 may be the D gene (5 bases each). With 3 bases removed from V and 2 bases from J, the gap between germline ends came to 26 bases. CDR3 length: 19 amino acids. The germline V gene encodes CDR1 MRHNA and CDR2 SNTAGT.

The rearrangement links TRBV25-1 to TRBJ2-3, with D possibly TRBD2 on 6 matching bases. This CDR3 is built from 15 residues. Trimming left V 3 bases short and J 1 base short, with 11 bases between. Germline-derived CDR1 and CDR2 are MGHDK and SYGVNS. CDR3 in amino acids: CASSDPGLRTDTQYF. Written as DNA, the CDR3 is TGTGCCAGCAGTGATCCGGGACTTCGCACAGATACGCAGTATTTT.

The chain links TRBV11-2 to TRBJ2-7; D not resolved. The germline CDR1 and CDR2 sequences are SGHAT and FQNNGV. The V end lost 1 base, the J end lost 4 bases, and 17 bases lay between the germline ends. The CDR3 length is 16 residues. CDR3 in DNA: TGTGCCAGCAGCTTAGGGGGTGGACGCCTAGGATACGAGCAGTACTTC. Encoded protein: CASSLGGGRLGYEQYF.

The V gene is TRBV4-3, the J gene TRBJ2-3; D possibly corresponds to TRBD1 (6 bases). Germline V lookup: CDR1 LGHNA, CDR2 YSLEER. This CDR3 contains 15 residues. V lost 4 bases, J lost 2 bases, and 13 bases lay in between. CDR3 residues: CASSLGTTATDTQYF. The CDR3 region has the DNA TGCGCCAGCAGCCTAGGGACAACCGCCACAGATACGCAGTATTTT.

About this clone: This specimen includes other DNA sequences encoding the same CDR3. This chain joins TRBV18 and TRBJ2-3; perhaps TRBD2 as D (7 bases). Trimming took off 1 base at V and 3 bases at J, with 8 bases between the two ends. Germline values: CDR1 KGHSH, CDR2 LQKENI. This CDR3 is 14 amino acids long. CDR3 loop: CASSPQGGTDTQYF. In nucleotides, the CDR3 is TGTGCCAGCTCACCACAGGGGGGGACAGATACGCAGTATTTT.

This rearrangement joins TRBV6-1 to TRBJ2-7, with TRBD1 matching over 9 bases. After removal of 10 bases from V and 7 bases from J, the junction contained 11 bases not matched to a gene. Germline-derived CDR1 and CDR2 are MNHNS and SASEGT. The CDR3 has 13 amino acids. The CDR3 spells CATSGTGWREQYF. In DNA, the CDR3 is TGTGCCACCTCCGGGACAGGGTGGAGAGAGCAGTACTTC.

This chain uses TRBV6-5 with TRBJ1-5; a possible D gene is TRBD1 (5 bases). CDR1 and CDR2 (germline): MNHEY, SVGAGI. The CDR3 runs to 15 residues. V lost 4 bases and J lost 0, with 10 bases in between. The CDR3 is CASSSQGDSNQPQHF. The DNA of the CDR3 is TGTGCCAGCAGTTCCCAGGGAGATAGCAATCAGCCCCAGCATTTT.

V is TRBV6-5 and J is TRBJ2-7; TRBD1 agrees at 8 bases. The germline V gene has CDR1 MNHEY and CDR2 SVGAGI. Trimming at V came to 5 bases and at J to 2 bases, leaving 5 bases not matched to a gene. This CDR3 region has 14 residues. The CDR3 DNA reads TGTGCCAGCAGTCACCAGGGGGCTCCCTACGAGCAGTACTTC. Protein product: CASSHQGAPYEQYF.

V gene TRBV9 combines with J gene TRBJ2-1; the match to TRBD2 covers 11 bases. The germline gives CDR1 SGDLS, CDR2 YYNGEE. The CDR3 covers 16 residues. V shed 0 bases and J 6 bases; nucleotides not matched to a gene: 5. In DNA form, the CDR3 reads TGTGCCAGCAGCGTAGCTATAGCGGGAGGGGTCAATGAGCAGTTCTTC. Translation gives CASSVAIAGGVNEQFF.

The chain employs TRBV11-3 and TRBJ1-2, with 8 bases lining up with TRBD1. This CDR3 is built from 14 residues. V trimming: 5 bases; J trimming: 8 bases; junction bases outside the gene matches: 10. The germline V gene has CDR1 SGHNT and CDR2 YENEEA. CDR3 sequence reads: CASSPPHRGSGYTF. For the CDR3, the DNA is TGTGCCAGCAGCCCCCCCCACAGGGGGTCAGGCTACACCTTC.

This clone was seen just once. The rearrangement links TRBV20-1 to TRBJ1-6; D remains unclear. The CDR3 contains 11 residues. Looked up from germline, CDR1 is DFQATT and CDR2 is SNEGSKA (reference sequence). V lost 5 bases and J 4 bases, leaving 3 bases between the germline ends. The CDR3 nucleotides are TGCAGTGCTTTGTATAATTCACCCCTCCACTTT. Translation: CSALYNSPLHF.

The chain employs TRBV2 and TRBJ1-5; 9 bases are a match to TRBD1. V was clipped by 5 bases and J by 4 bases; unmatched bases: 6. This CDR3 spans 15 amino acids. Germline V gene lookup returns CDR1 SNHLY and CDR2 FYNNEI. The CDR3 DNA reads as TGTGCCAGCAGTCCGGACAGGGGATGGAATCAGCCCCAGCATTTT. This encodes CASSPDRGWNQPQHF.

The rearrangement joins TRBV11-3 to TRBJ2-5, with TRBD2 matching 12 bases. Germline CDR1 and CDR2: SGHNT and YENEEA. Losses at the gene ends were 3 bases for V and 5 bases for J; bases not matched to a gene: 1. The CDR3 covers 14 residues. For the CDR3, the DNA is TGTGCCAGCAGCTTGACTAGCGGGAGTGAGACCCAGTACTTC. Its translation is CASSLTSGSETQYF.

The genes are TRBV7-3 and TRBJ1-6, with D tentatively TRBD1 (6 bases). CDR3 length: 13 amino acids. In germline, CDR1 is SGHTA, CDR2 FQGTGA. V was trimmed by 6 bases and J by 10 bases, leaving 13 bases between them. DNA of the CDR3: TGTGCCAGCAGTTACAGGGAGGGCTCACCCCTCCACTTT. Its protein product is CASSYREGSPLHF.